This T cell receptor beta chain was profiled in a study of vaccination effects on CD4 cells after COVID-19. Findings of the study overall: Following vaccination, convalescents' spike-reactive clones were mostly new ones induced by the vaccine.

Germline lookup yields CDR1 SGHTA and CDR2 FQGTGA. V was clipped by 0 bases and J by 7 bases; unmatched bases: 12. This CDR3 is built from 17 residues. This clone appeared once. The antigen is not known. Before sequencing, viral peptide pools were used by the ViraFEST assay to expand antigen-specific CD4+ T cells. Researchers isolated CD4+ T cells once approximately eleven days of culture had elapsed. The person had a PCR-confirmed SARS-CoV-2 infection during March to December 2020. Every well got 2 million to 2.5 million PBMC, which were grown with about 10 IU/ml IL-2 and 8.5 to 10 ug/ml peptides. At days 3 and 7, half of the medium was exchanged for IL-2 medium. The data were produced by immunoSEQ multiplex PCR, yet TCRdb's version contains in-frame clones alone and is incomplete. The sample has about 70,000 clones, 60% to 75% seen once; the top ten hold about 5%.

Sequencing was performed on CD4+ T cells from PBMCs cultured with HIV peptides, taken before COVID-19 vaccination. Stated subset: HIV-1 Nef peptide pool negative control/reference culture. The rearrangement joins TRBV7-3 to TRBJ2-3; TRBD2 aligns across 8 bases. The source is a human donor who had a prior SARS-CoV-2 infection. DNA of the CDR3: TGTGCCAGCAGCTTAACCGCGGGGGGACTAGTTACAAATACGCAGTATTTT. This codes for CASSLTAGGLVTNTQYF.